This T cell receptor (beta chain) stems from a study of regulatory T cells in long-lasting Graves disease. The germline gives CDR1 PRHDT, CDR2 FYEKMQ (reference sequence). The V gene end was trimmed by 6 bases and the J gene end by 4 bases; junction bases not matched to a gene: 10. The CDR3 consists of 15 residues. CDR3 regions were amplified by Arm-PCR using iRepertoire HTBI primers to build TCR beta libraries. Each CDR3 protein is one row after TCRdb ran MiXCR on the multiplex PCR reads. The repertoire holds a few hundred thousand distinct CDR3 sequences, with about a quarter as singletons. Sample time point: persistent/refractory GD, antithyroid drugs over 5 years with positive TRAb. RNA extracted from PBMCs served as the sequencing template.

The specimen was peripheral blood mononuclear cells (PBMCs), collected when the disease was refractory, from a patient treated with antithyroid drugs. This receptor was obtained from a female donor with Graves disease. V is TRBV13 and J is TRBJ2-7; 9 bases line up with TRBD1. The CDR3 coding sequence is TGTGCCAGCAGTACCCGGGGGACAGGGACGTACGAGCAGTACTTC. This sequence encodes CASSTRGTGTYEQYF.